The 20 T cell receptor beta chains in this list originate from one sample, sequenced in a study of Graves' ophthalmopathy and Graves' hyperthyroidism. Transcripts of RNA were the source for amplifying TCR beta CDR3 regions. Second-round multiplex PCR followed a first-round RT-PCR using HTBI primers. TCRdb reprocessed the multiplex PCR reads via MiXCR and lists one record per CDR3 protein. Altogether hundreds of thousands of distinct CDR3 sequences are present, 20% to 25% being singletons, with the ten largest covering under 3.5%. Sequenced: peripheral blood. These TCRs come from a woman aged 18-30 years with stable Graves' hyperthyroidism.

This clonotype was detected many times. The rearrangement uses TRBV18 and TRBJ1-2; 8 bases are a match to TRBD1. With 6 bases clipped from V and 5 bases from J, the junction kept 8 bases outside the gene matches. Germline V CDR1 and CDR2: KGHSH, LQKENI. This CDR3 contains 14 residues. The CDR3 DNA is TGTGCCAGCTCCGAGGACAGGGACGCTTATGGCTACACCTTC. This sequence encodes CASSEDRDAYGYTF. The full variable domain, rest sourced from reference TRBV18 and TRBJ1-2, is NAGVMQNPRHLVRRRGQEARLRCSPMKGHSHVYWYRQLPEEGLKFMVYLQKENIIDESGMPKERFSAEFPKEGPSILRIQQVVRGDSAAYFCASSEDRDAYGYTFGSGTRLTVV.

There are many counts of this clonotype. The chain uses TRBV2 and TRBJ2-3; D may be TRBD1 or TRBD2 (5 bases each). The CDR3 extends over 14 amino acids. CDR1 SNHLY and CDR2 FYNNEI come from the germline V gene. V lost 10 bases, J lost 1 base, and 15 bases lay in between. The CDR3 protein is CAILPGTRTDTQYF. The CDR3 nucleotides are TGTGCCATTCTTCCAGGGACCCGCACAGATACGCAGTATTTT.

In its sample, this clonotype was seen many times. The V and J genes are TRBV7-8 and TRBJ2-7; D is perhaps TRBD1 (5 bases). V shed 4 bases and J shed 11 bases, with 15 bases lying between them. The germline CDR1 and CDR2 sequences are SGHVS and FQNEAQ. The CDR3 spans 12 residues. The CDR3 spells CASSSQGMKEYF. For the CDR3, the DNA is TGTGCCAGCAGCTCCCAGGGTATGAAGGAGTACTTC.

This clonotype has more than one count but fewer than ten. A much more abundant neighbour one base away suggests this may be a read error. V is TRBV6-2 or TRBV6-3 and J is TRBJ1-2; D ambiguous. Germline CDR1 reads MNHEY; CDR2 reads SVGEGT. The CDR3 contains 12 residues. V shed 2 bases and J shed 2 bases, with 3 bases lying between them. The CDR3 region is CASSYENYGYTF. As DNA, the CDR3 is TGTGCCAGCAGTTACGAAAACTATGGCTACACCTTC.

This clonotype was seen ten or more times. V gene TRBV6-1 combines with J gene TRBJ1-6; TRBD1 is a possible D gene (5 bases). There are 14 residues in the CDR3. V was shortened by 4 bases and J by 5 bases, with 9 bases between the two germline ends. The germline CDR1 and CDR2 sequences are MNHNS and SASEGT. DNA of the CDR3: TGTGCCAGCAGTGCCGACAGTGATAATTCACCCCTCCACTTT. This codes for CASSADSDNSPLHF.

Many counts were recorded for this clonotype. CDR3 sequence reads: CATSRDLVGSYGYTF. CDR3 DNA: TGTGCCACCAGCAGAGATCTTGTGGGAAGCTATGGCTACACCTTC. The J gene is TRBJ1-2, the V gene TRBV15, with no clear D. The V and J ends lost 0 bases and 4 bases respectively, with 12 bases between them. Germline V lookup: CDR1 LNHNV, CDR2 YYDKDF (reference sequence). The length of the CDR3 is 15 residues.

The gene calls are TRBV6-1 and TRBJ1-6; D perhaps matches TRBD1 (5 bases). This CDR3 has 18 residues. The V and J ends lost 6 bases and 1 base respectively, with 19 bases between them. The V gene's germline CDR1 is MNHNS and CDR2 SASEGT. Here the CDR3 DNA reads TGTGCCAGCAGGCGGGGCGGGCTTCTGGTGTCCTATAATTCACCCCTCCACTTT. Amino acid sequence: CASRRGGLLVSYNSPLHF.

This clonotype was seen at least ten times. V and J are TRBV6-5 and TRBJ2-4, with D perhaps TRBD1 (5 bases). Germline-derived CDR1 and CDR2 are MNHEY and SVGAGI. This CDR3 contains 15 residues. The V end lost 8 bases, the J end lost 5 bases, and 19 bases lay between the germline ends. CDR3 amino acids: CASVGRVNNQNIQYF. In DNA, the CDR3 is TGTGCCAGCGTTGGCAGGGTTAACAACCAAAACATTCAGTACTTC.

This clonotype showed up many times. CDR3 DNA: TGTGCCAGCAGTTCACACCTAGCATACATTCAGTACTTC. Translated, it gives CASSSHLAYIQYF. The rearrangement uses TRBV28 and TRBJ2-4, with D maybe TRBD2 (5 bases). Germline CDR1 and CDR2: MDHEN and SYDVKM. The V end lost 4 bases, the J end lost 8 bases, and 12 bases lay between the germline ends. This CDR3 comprises 13 residues.

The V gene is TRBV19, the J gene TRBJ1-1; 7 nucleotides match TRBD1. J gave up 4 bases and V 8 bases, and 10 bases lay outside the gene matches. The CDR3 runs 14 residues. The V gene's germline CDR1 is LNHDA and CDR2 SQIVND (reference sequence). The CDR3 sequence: CASARDRRTTEAFF. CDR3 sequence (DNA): TGTGCCAGTGCCCGGGACAGACGGACCACTGAAGCTTTCTTT.

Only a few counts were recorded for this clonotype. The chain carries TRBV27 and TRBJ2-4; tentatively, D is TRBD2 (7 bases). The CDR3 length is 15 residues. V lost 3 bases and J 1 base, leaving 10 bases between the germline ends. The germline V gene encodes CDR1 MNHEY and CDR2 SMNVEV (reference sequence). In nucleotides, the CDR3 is TGTGCCAGCAGTTTGGGAGGGGGTGCCAAAAACATTCAGTACTTC. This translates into CASSLGGGAKNIQYF.

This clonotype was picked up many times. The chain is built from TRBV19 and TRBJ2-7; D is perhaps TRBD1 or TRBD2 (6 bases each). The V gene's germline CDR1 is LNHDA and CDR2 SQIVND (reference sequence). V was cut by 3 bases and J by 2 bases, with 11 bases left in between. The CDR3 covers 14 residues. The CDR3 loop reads CASSIEGGTYEQYF. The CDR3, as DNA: TGTGCCAGTAGTATTGAAGGGGGGACCTACGAGCAGTACTTC.

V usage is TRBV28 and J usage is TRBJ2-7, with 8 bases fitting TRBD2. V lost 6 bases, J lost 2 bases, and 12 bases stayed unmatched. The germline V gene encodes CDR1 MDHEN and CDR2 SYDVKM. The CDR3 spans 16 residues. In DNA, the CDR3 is TGTGCCAGCAGCCCTAAAACTAGCGGCCATACCTACGAGCAGTACTTC. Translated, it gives CASSPKTSGHTYEQYF.

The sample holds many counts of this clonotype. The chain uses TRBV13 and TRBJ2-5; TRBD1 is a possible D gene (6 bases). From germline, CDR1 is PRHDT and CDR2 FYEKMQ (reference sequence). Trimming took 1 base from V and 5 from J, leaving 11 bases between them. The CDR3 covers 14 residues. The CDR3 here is CASSLEGVGETQYF. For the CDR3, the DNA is TGTGCCAGCAGCTTAGAGGGGGTCGGGGAGACCCAGTACTTC.

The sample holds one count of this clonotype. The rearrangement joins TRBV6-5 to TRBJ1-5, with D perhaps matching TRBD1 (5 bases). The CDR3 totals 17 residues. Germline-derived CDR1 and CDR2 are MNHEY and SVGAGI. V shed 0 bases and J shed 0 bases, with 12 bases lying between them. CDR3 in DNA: TGTGCCAGCAGTTACTCGAAGGGACCTCTTAGCAATCAGCCCCAGCATTTT. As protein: CASSYSKGPLSNQPQHF.

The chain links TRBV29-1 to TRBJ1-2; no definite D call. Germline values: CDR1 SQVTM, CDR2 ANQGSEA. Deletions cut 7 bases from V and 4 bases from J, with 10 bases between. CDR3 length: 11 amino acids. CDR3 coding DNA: TGCAGCGGGCATGATGGCTATGGCTACACCTTC. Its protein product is CSGHDGYGYTF.

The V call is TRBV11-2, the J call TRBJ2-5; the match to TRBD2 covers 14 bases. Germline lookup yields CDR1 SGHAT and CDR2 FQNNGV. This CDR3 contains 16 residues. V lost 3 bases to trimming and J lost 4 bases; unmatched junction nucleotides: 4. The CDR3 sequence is CASSFLGLAGVETQYF. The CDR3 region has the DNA TGTGCCAGCAGCTTCCTGGGACTAGCGGGAGTAGAGACCCAGTACTTC.

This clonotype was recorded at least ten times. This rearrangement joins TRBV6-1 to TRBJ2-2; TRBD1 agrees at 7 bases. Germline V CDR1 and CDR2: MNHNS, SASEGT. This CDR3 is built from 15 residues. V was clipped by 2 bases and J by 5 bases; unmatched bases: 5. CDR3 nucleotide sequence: TGTGCCAGCAGTGAACCGGGACAGAGAACCGGGGAGCTGTTTTTT. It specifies CASSEPGQRTGELFF.

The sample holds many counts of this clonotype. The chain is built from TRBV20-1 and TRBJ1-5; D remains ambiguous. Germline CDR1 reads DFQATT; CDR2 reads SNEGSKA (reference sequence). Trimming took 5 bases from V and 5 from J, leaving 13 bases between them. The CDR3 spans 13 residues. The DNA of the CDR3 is TGCAGTGCTCTGGGTGAGGGCGATCAGCCCCAGCATTTT. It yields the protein CSALGEGDQPQHF.

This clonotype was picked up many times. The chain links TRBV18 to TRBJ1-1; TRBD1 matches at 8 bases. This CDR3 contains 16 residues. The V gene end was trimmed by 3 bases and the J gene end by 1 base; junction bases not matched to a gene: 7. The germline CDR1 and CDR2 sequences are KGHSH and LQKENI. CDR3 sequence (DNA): TGTGCCAGCTCACCGAAGACAGGGGCCGGGAACACTGAAGCTTTCTTT. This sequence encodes CASSPKTGAGNTEAFF. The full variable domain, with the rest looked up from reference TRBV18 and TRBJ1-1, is NAGVMQNPRHLVRRRGQEARLRCSPMKGHSHVYWYRQLPEEGLKFMVYLQKENIIDESGMPKERFSAEFPKEGPSILRIQQVVRGDSAAYFCASSPKTGAGNTEAFFGQGTRLTVV.